This TCR beta chain derives from a study of T-cell reconstitution after alpha-beta-depleted transplantation in children. Points on this clonotype: What it recognizes is unknown.

Findings and limits, study-wide: Reported findings indicate that, about two months after transplant, alpha-beta T cells came from several hundred expanded clones, which were derived from non-depleted graft cells. One year post-transplant, T-cell counts and diversity were largely derived from T cells produced anew. Some patients showed high day-60 TCRbeta diversity, which derived from surviving recipient T cells and thymic progenitors.

The CDR3 is 16 amino acids. V lost 2 bases, J lost 2 bases, and 5 bases stayed unmatched. CDR1 and CDR2 from the germline V gene are ENHRY and SYGVKD. It was with unique molecular identifiers that the TCRbeta library was prepared. TCRdb reprocessed the PCR reads via MiXCR and lists one record per CDR3 protein. The sample includes some 290,000 distinct CDR3 sequences, about a quarter seen only once; the top ten take roughly 9.7%. This clonotype originated in a male patient between 10 and 17 years old who had a stem cell transplant for acute lymphoblastic leukemia, so the T cells may come from the graft donor. The rearrangement links TRBV10-3 to TRBJ2-1; 8 bases fit TRBD2. The sample in question was PBMCs, mostly from graft donor cells, obtained 180 days after TCRalphabeta/CD19-depleted stem cell transplant. This CDR3 is CAISEAIGRAYNEQFF. The DNA of the CDR3 is TGTGCCATCAGTGAGGCGATCGGGAGGGCCTACAATGAGCAGTTCTTC.